What follows are 21 T cell receptor beta chains derived from one specimen sequenced in a study of blood T cell repertoires in COVID-19. Repertoires were generated with immunoSEQ multiplex PCR, while TCRdb's copy carries only in-frame clones and drops some. The repertoire includes some 83,000 clones, roughly 86% of them detected once, and 7.5% to 9.5% sits in the top ten. Sequencing was performed on peripheral blood. All receptors come from a man older than 75 with active or convalescent COVID-19.

The chain recombines TRBV30 with TRBJ1-4; 11 nucleotides align to TRBD1. V lost 7 bases, J lost 7 bases, and 5 bases stayed unmatched. CDR1 GTSNPN and CDR2 SVGIG come from the germline V gene (reference sequence). The length of the CDR3 is 13 residues. CDR3: CASRGTGGEKLFF. The CDR3 DNA is TGTGCCTCTAGGGGGACAGGGGGTGAAAAACTGTTTTTT.

This clone appeared a single time. This sequence joins TRBV19 and TRBJ2-1; 12 bases are a match to TRBD2. This CDR3 has 15 amino acids. The germline CDR1 and CDR2 sequences are LNHDA and SQIVND (reference sequence). V gave up 5 bases and J gave up 8 bases; unmatched junction bases: 7. This CDR3 reads CASSSLAGGIDEQFF. CDR3 DNA: TGTGCCAGTAGTTCGCTAGCGGGGGGGATTGATGAGCAGTTCTTC. Based on the CDR3 plus reference TRBV19 and TRBJ2-1, the full variable domain is DGGITQSPKYLFRKEGQNVTLSCEQNLNHDAMYWYRQDPGQGLRLIYYSQIVNDFQKGDIAEGYSVSREKKESFPLTVTSAQKNPTAFYLCASSSLAGGIDEQFFGPGTRLTVL.

This chain uses TRBV29-1 with TRBJ1-3, with unresolved D. Germline V gene sequence: CDR1 SQVTM, CDR2 ANQGSEA. There are 13 residues in the CDR3. V was pared by 6 bases and J by 0 bases, with 9 bases between. The CDR3 region has the DNA TGCAGCGTCGCCACATACTCTGGAAACACCATATATTTT. This gives the protein CSVATYSGNTIYF.

The chain combines TRBV6-1 with TRBJ2-1; 7 nucleotides align to TRBD2. CDR1 is MNHNS and CDR2 is SASEGT in the germline V gene. The CDR3 has 15 amino acids. V trimming: 2 bases; J trimming: 10 bases; junction bases outside the gene matches: 11. CDR3 sequence: CASSEPSGITGEQFF. The CDR3 DNA reads TGTGCCAGCAGTGAACCCAGCGGGATTACGGGCGAGCAGTTCTTC.

This chain connects TRBV14 to TRBJ1-6; the D is unclear. The germline V gene encodes CDR1 SGHDN and CDR2 FVKESK. Trimming left V 2 bases short and J 5 bases short, with 10 bases between. The CDR3 is 15 residues long. CDR3 loop: CASSQLRGNNSPLHF. CDR3 nucleotide sequence: TGTGCCAGCAGCCAATTACGAGGAAATAATTCACCCCTCCACTTT. Using reference TRBV14 and TRBJ1-6 for the parts outside the CDR3, the full variable domain is EAGVTQFPSHSVIEKGQTVTLRCDPISGHDNLYWYRRVMGKEIKFLLHFVKESKQDESGMPNNRFLAERTGGTYSTLKVQPAELEDSGVYFCASSQLRGNNSPLHFGNGTRLTVT.

The rearrangement uses TRBV10-1 and TRBJ2-1, with TRBD2 matching 10 bases. The CDR3 loop spans 16 amino acids. Per germline, CDR1 WNHNN and CDR2 SYGVQD (reference sequence). J lost 2 bases, V lost 5 bases, and 6 bases had no gene match. CDR3 in amino acids: CASSNSGRPPYNEQFF. DNA of the CDR3: TGCGCCAGCAGTAATAGCGGGAGGCCCCCCTACAATGAGCAGTTCTTC.

This clone was found once. The CDR3 spells CASNQTSGTSAEQYV. The DNA of the CDR3 is TGTGCCAGCAACCAGACTAGCGGGACGTCGGCCGAGCAGTACGTC. The V gene is TRBV27, the J gene TRBJ2-7; 11 bases fit TRBD2. The CDR3 extends over 15 amino acids. The V segment lost 7 bases and the J segment 6 bases; nucleotides outside the gene matches: 11. The germline V gene encodes CDR1 MNHEY and CDR2 SMNVEV (reference sequence).

This rearrangement joins TRBV19 to TRBJ1-2; tentative D call: TRBD1 (5 bases). CDR3 length: 16 residues. The germline gives CDR1 LNHDA, CDR2 SQIVND (reference sequence). The V end lost 9 bases, the J end lost 0 bases, and 20 bases lay between the germline ends. CDR3 amino acids: CASRRGETKANYGYTF. For the CDR3, the DNA is TGTGCCAGCCGGAGGGGTGAGACGAAAGCTAACTATGGCTACACCTTC.

This clone was counted between two and nine times. The chain is built from TRBV27 and TRBJ2-1; 7 nucleotides line up with TRBD2. This CDR3 has 18 residues. The germline CDR1 and CDR2 sequences are MNHEY and SMNVEV (reference sequence). J lost 0 bases, V lost 4 bases, and 12 bases had no gene match. The CDR3 region is CASSWNGRWPSSYNEQFF. The CDR3 DNA is TGTGCCAGCAGTTGGAACGGGAGGTGGCCTAGCTCCTACAATGAGCAGTTCTTC.

This chain links TRBV6-5 with TRBJ2-3, with D maybe TRBD2 (6 bases). The V gene's germline CDR1 is MNHEY and CDR2 SVGAGI. The CDR3 is made up of 15 amino acids. V was cut by 2 bases and J by 0 bases, with 9 bases left in between. CDR3 nucleotides: TGTGCCAGCAGTTACGAGGGGACTAGCACAGATACGCAGTATTTT. Protein: CASSYEGTSTDTQYF.

This clone was detected a few times. The chain is built from TRBV19 and TRBJ2-7; maybe TRBD1 (6 bases). The V and J ends lost 7 bases and 6 bases respectively, with 16 bases between them. Germline lookup yields CDR1 LNHDA and CDR2 SQIVND (reference sequence). The CDR3 runs to 13 residues. CDR3 nucleotide sequence: TGTGCCAGTACTGACCGGGACACGGCCGAGCAGTACGTC. Translating gives CASTDRDTAEQYV.

This chain connects TRBV19 to TRBJ1-6, with 7 bases matching TRBD1. There are 14 residues in the CDR3. V shed 7 bases, J shed 9 bases, and the junction held 9 bases outside the gene matches. Germline CDR1 reads LNHDA; CDR2 reads SQIVND (reference sequence). The CDR3 bases are TGTGCCAGTACCGTACAGGGGTCGGGTTCACCCCTCCACTTT. Residues: CASTVQGSGSPLHF.

The chain couples TRBV28 to TRBJ1-2, with 9 nucleotides matching TRBD1. CDR1 and CDR2 from the germline V gene are MDHEN and SYDVKM. This CDR3 contains 11 residues. CDR3 protein: CGTGVNYGYTF. The CDR3 bases are TGTGGGACAGGGGTTAACTATGGCTACACCTTC.

The V and J genes are TRBV5-1 and TRBJ1-6; D not certain. This CDR3 spans 16 amino acids. The V end lost 4 bases, the J end lost 6 bases, and 17 bases lay between the germline ends. Germline V CDR1 and CDR2: SGHRS, YFSETQ. The CDR3 region has the DNA TGCGCCAGCAGCCCGGGTACGCCTAGAGCTAATTCACCCCTCCACTTT. Protein sequence: CASSPGTPRANSPLHF. Using reference TRBV5-1 and TRBJ1-6 for the parts outside the CDR3, the full variable domain is KAGVTQTPRYLIKTRGQQVTLSCSPISGHRSVSWYQQTPGQGLQFLFEYFSETQRNKGNFPGRFSGRQFSNSRSEMNVSTLELGDSALYLCASSPGTPRANSPLHFGNGTRLTVT.

This clone appeared once. The chain has TRBV18 and TRBJ2-5; TRBD1 might be the D (5 bases). The germline CDR1 and CDR2 sequences are KGHSH and LQKENI. The CDR3 extends over 13 amino acids. V was clipped by 5 bases and J by 4 bases, with 11 bases between them. The chain's CDR3 is CASSSTARETQYF. The CDR3 region has the DNA TGTGCCAGCTCATCGACAGCTAGAGAGACCCAGTACTTC.

The chain couples TRBV19 to TRBJ1-2; TRBD1 aligns across 9 bases. The trim removed 6 bases at V and 4 bases at J, leaving 3 bases unmatched. The CDR3 contains 13 residues. In germline, CDR1 is LNHDA, CDR2 SQIVND (reference sequence). DNA of the CDR3: TGTGCCAGTAGGGGACAGGGTGTCTATGGCTACACCTTC. Its translation is CASRGQGVYGYTF.

V usage is TRBV6-5 and J usage is TRBJ1-4; a possible D gene is TRBD1 (5 bases). The CDR3 sequence is 13 residues long. V gave up 6 bases and J gave up 8 bases, with 13 bases separating them. Germline CDR1 reads MNHEY; CDR2 reads SVGAGI. CDR3 DNA sequence: TGTGCCAGCAGCTTGGGGGGAGGCGAAAAACTGTTTTTT. Translating gives CASSLGGGEKLFF.

The chain couples TRBV2 to TRBJ1-4, with no clear D. Germline V lookup: CDR1 SNHLY, CDR2 FYNNEI. Between the trimmed V and J ends, which lost 8 bases and 3 bases, there was a span of 13 bases. The CDR3 spans 14 residues. CDR3 protein: CASQFGVANEKLFF. The CDR3 DNA is TGTGCCAGCCAATTCGGGGTGGCTAATGAAAAACTGTTTTTT.

This chain joins TRBV9 and TRBJ2-1; D perhaps matches TRBD2 (5 bases). The V gene's germline CDR1 is SGDLS and CDR2 YYNGEE. V dropped 8 bases and J dropped 1 base, with 10 bases sitting between them. CDR3 length equals 13 residues. CDR3 in amino acids: CASASGSYNEQFF. DNA of the CDR3: TGTGCCAGTGCAAGCGGATCCTACAATGAGCAGTTCTTC.

The chain recombines TRBV29-1 with TRBJ2-3; 7 bases line up with TRBD2. This CDR3 has 18 amino acids. With V trimmed by 0 bases and J by 2 bases, 14 bases remained unmatched. The germline gives CDR1 SQVTM, CDR2 ANQGSEA. The CDR3 sequence is CSVEDRGGASGPTDTQYF. CDR3 nucleotide sequence: TGCAGCGTTGAAGATCGGGGTGGGGCTAGCGGACCCACAGATACGCAGTATTTT.

The chain combines TRBV7-8 with TRBJ2-7; the D gene is possibly TRBD2 (6 bases). This CDR3 comprises 15 residues. Germline V gene data show CDR1 as SGHVS and CDR2 as FQNEAQ. The CDR3 nucleotides read TGTGCCAGCAGCCCAGCGGAGGGTTTGTCCTACGCGCAGTACGTC. It translates to CASSPAEGLSYAQYV.